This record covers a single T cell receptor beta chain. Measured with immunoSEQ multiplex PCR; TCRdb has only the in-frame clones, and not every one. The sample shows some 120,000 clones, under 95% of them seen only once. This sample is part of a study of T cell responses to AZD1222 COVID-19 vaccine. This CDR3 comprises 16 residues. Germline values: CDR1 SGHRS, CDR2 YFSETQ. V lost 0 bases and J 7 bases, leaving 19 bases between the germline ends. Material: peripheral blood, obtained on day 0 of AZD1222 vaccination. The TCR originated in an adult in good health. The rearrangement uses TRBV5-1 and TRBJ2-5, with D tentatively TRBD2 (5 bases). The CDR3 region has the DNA TGCGCCAGCAGCTTGGCCCTCACTACCCGGGAAGGGACCCAGTACTTC. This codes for CASSLALTTREGTQYF.